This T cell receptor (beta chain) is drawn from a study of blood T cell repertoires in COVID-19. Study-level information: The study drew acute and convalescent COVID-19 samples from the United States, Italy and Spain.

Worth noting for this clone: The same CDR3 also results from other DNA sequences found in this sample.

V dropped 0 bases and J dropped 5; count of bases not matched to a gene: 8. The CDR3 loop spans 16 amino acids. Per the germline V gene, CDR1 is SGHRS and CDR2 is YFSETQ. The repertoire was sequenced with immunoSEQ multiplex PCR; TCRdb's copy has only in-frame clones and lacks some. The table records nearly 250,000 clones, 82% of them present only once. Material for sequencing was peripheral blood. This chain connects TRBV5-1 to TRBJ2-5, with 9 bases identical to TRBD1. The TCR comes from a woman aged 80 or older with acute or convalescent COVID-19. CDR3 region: CASSLGQGGRTETQYF. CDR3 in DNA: TGCGCCAGCAGCTTGGGACAGGGGGGGCGTACGGAGACCCAGTACTTC.